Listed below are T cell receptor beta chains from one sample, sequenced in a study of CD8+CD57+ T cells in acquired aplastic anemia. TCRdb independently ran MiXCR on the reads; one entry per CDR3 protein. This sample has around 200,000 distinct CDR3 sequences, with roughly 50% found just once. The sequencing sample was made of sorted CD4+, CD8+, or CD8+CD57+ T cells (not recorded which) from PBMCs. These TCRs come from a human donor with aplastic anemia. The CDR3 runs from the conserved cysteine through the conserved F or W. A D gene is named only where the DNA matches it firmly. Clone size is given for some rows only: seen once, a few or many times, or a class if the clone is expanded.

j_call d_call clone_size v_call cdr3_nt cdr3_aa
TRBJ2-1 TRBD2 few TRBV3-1 TGTGCCAGCAGCTTGGGACTACCGGGTGAGCAGTTCTTC CASSLGLPGEQFF
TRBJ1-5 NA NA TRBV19 TGTGCCAGTAGTAACCAAGTTCAGCCCCAGCATTTT CASSNQVQPQHF
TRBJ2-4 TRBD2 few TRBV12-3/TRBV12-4 TGTGCCAGCAGTTCACCGACGGGGGGGGGTCCGGCCAAAAACATTCAGTACTTC CASSSPTGGGPAKNIQYF
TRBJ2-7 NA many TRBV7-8 TGTGCCAGCAGCTTAGATGGCAGGGGGGTTTACGAGCAGTACTTC CASSLDGRGVYEQYF
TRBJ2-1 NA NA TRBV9 TGTGCCAGCAGCCCCGGCAACCATGAGCAGTTCTTC CASSPGNHEQFF
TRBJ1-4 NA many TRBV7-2 TGTGCCAGCAGCTTACGAGATACAGCTAATGAAAAACTGTTTTTT CASSLRDTANEKLFF
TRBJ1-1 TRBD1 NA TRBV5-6 TGTGCCAGCAGCTTGTTATCGAGTGGGGGACAGGGGAGTTGGACTGAAGCTTTCTTT CASSLLSSGGQGSWTEAFF
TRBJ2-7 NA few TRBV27 TGTGCCAGCAGCCCGGTCCCGACTAGCTCCTACGAGCAGTACTTC CASSPVPTSSYEQYF
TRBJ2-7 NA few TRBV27 TGTGCCAGCAGTCACACCAGCTCCTACGAGCAGTACTTC CASSHTSSYEQYF
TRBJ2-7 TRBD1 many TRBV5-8 TGTGCCAGCAGCTTTGGACAGGGACCCTACTACGAGCAGTACTTC CASSFGQGPYYEQYF
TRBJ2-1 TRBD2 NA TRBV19 TGTGCCAGTAGAGTAATGGGGGGAGGGAACAATGAGCAGTTCTTC CASRVMGGGNNEQFF
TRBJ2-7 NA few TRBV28 TGTGCCAGCAGCTCCCCTACTGGCAGGCCCCTCTCCTACGAGCAGTACTTC CASSSPTGRPLSYEQYF
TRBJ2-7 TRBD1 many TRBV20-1 TGCAGTGCTAGATTCGCGACAGGGGGCTGGGACGAGCAGTACTTC CSARFATGGWDEQYF
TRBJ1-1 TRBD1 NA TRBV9 TGTGCCAGCAGTATGTCCGGACAGGGGAACACTGAAGCTTTCTTT CASSMSGQGNTEAFF
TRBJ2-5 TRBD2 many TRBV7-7 TGTGCTAGCAGCTTACTCGGGGCTAGCGGGGGGGAACAAGAGACCCAGTACTTC CASSLLGASGGEQETQYF
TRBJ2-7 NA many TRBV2 TGTGCCACCCAGCAGACTAGAAGCTCCTACGAGCAGTACTTC CATQQTRSSYEQYF
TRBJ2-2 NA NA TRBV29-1 TGCAGCCGTGACACGACGAACACCGGGGAGCTGTTTTTT CSRDTTNTGELFF
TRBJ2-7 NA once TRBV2 TGTGCCACCGGACAGACCTACGAGCAGTACTTC CATGQTYEQYF
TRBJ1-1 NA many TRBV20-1 TGCAGTGCTGAGGGGGGCGGGATGAACACTGAAGCTTTCTTT CSAEGGGMNTEAFF
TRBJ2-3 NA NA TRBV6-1 TGTGCCAGCAGTGAAGGGGATCGCCTGAGGGATGGCACAGATACGCAGTATTTT CASSEGDRLRDGTDTQYF
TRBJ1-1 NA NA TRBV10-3 TGTGCCATCAGTGAGTGGGGGCAGGGGAACACTGAAGCTTTCTTT CAISEWGQGNTEAFF
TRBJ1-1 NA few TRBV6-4 TGTGCCAGCAGTGTTAACGACCAAGGCAAAGCTTTCTTT CASSVNDQGKAFF
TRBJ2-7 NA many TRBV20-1 TGCAGTGCTAGCATCGGGGGTTACAGTCACTACGAGCAGTACTTC CSASIGGYSHYEQYF
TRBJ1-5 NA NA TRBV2 TGTGCCAGCAGTACGGACATGGGCAATCAGCCCCAGCATTTT CASSTDMGNQPQHF
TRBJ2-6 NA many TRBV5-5 TGTGCCAGCAGCTTGGTAGTCAGCCCCTCTGGGGCCAACGTCCTGACTTTC CASSLVVSPSGANVLTF
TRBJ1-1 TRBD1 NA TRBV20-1 TGCAGTGCTTTCCCGGGACAGGGTAGTGGAGCTTTCTTT CSAFPGQGSGAFF
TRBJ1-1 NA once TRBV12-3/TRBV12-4 TGTGCCAGCAGTTTATTTCAAGGAATGAACACTGAAGCTTTCTTT CASSLFQGMNTEAFF
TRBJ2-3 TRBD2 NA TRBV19 TGTGCCAGTACAGGCGGGGGGTATGGCACAGATACGCAGTATTTT CASTGGGYGTDTQYF
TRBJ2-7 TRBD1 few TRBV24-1 TGTGCCAAGGACAGGGCGAGCGAGCAGTACTTC CAKDRASEQYF
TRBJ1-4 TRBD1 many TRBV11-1 TGTGCCAGCAGCTTAGTTCGGACAGGAAGTAATGAAAAACTGTTTTTT CASSLVRTGSNEKLFF
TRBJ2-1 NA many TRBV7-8 TGTGCCAGCACCTATCAACAAGGGGGTGAGCAGTTCTTC CASTYQQGGEQFF
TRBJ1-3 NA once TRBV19 TGTGCCAGTAGTCCGACCCACTCTGGAAACACCATATATTTT CASSPTHSGNTIYF
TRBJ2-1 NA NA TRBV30 TGTGCCTGGAGTCAGTGGGGCTCCTACAATGAGCAGTTCTTC CAWSQWGSYNEQFF